The 17 T cell receptor beta chains reported below all come from one sample, sequenced in a study of blood T cells in healthy people across ages. The authors ran a second PCR of roughly 6 to 12 cycles using a sample-barcoded 5' primer and a J-beta primer mix. TCRdb independently ran MiXCR on the 5' RACE reads; one entry per CDR3 protein. Of roughly 720,000 distinct CDR3 sequences listed, approximately 53% were seen once; the top ten hold approximately 41%. Sample: blood. These receptors came from a man aged 80 or over in good health.

In this sample, this clonotype turned up a few times. The rearrangement uses TRBV29-1 and TRBJ2-7; TRBD2 agrees at 9 bases. Germline CDR1 reads SQVTM; CDR2 reads ANQGSEA. V was clipped by 0 bases and J by 0 bases; unmatched bases: 6. There are 16 residues in the CDR3. Written as DNA, the CDR3 is TGCAGCGTTGAAGACAGCGGGAGGCCGCCCTCCTACGAGCAGTACTTC. It codes for CSVEDSGRPPSYEQYF.

A few counts support this clonotype. The rearrangement uses TRBV29-1 and TRBJ2-3; 10 bases are shared with TRBD2. Germline trimming cut 4 bases from V and 14 bases from J; bases unmatched to any gene: 15. The CDR3 is 14 residues long. The germline gives CDR1 SQVTM, CDR2 ANQGSEA. The CDR3 nucleotides are TGCAGCGTTGTCCCCGGGACTAGCGCTAGATACGCGTATTTT. Protein: CSVVPGTSARYAYF.

The rearrangement links TRBV2 to TRBJ2-1; D may be TRBD2 (5 bases). Trimming stripped 7 bases from V and 0 bases from J, with 13 bases between. CDR1 is SNHLY and CDR2 is FYNNEI in the germline V gene. There are 15 residues in the CDR3. CDR3 loop: CASNSQGSSYNEQFF. DNA for the CDR3: TGTGCCAGCAACTCACAAGGGAGCTCCTACAATGAGCAGTTCTTC.

This clonotype was picked up a small number of times. The gene calls are TRBV29-1 and TRBJ2-7; the match to TRBD1 covers 9 bases. The junction had 5 bases not matched to a gene; V was cut back by 5 bases and J by 6 bases. Germline V gene data show CDR1 as SQVTM and CDR2 as ANQGSEA. This CDR3 is built from 12 residues. CDR3 region: CSVRGQGSEQYF. CDR3 DNA sequence: TGCAGCGTTAGGGGACAGGGCAGCGAGCAGTACTTC.

The chain uses TRBV7-2 and TRBJ1-5, with D tentatively TRBD1 (6 bases). Trimming took off 5 bases at V and 4 bases at J, with 15 bases between the two ends. Germline values: CDR1 SGHTA, CDR2 FQGNSA. The CDR3 totals 15 residues. The CDR3 spells CASSGGGTLNQPQHF. The CDR3 nucleotides are TGTGCCAGCAGCGGAGGAGGGACACTGAATCAGCCCCAGCATTTT.

This clonotype was recorded at least ten times. The chain employs TRBV4-2 and TRBJ2-7; a weak D match, TRBD2 (6 bases). Deletions cut 4 bases from V and 1 base from J, with 14 bases between. The CDR3 has 15 residues. Germline values: CDR1 LGHNA, CDR2 YNFKEQ. CDR3 protein: CASSPSGDASYEQYF. CDR3 DNA: TGTGCCAGCAGCCCCTCGGGGGATGCATCCTACGAGCAGTACTTC.

The chain combines TRBV2 with TRBJ2-5, with 7 bases fitting TRBD1. Germline loops: CDR1 SNHLY, CDR2 FYNNEI. CDR3 length: 15 amino acids. The trim removed 6 bases at V and 1 base at J, leaving 8 bases unmatched. The CDR3: CASRGTGATQETQYF. The DNA of the CDR3 is TGTGCCAGCAGGGGCACAGGGGCGACCCAAGAGACCCAGTACTTC.

In regard to this clonotype: The germline gene is not matched at one end of the junction; a read error may be the cause. V is TRBV20-1 and J is TRBJ2-7, with 9 bases that match TRBD2. The CDR3 length is 14 residues. From germline, CDR1 is DFQATT and CDR2 SNEGSKA (reference sequence). In nucleotides, the CDR3 is TGCAGTGTTAGAGAACTAGCGGGCCCCTACGAGCAGTACTTC. This encodes CSVRELAGPYEQYF.

The V gene is TRBV5-1, the J gene TRBJ1-4, with 9 positions matching TRBD1. The junction had 2 bases not matched to a gene; V was cut back by 4 bases and J by 1 base. This CDR3 comprises 15 residues. Per the germline V gene, CDR1 is SGHRS and CDR2 is YFSETQ. The CDR3 DNA reads as TGCGCCAGCAGCATGACAGGGGGAACTAATGAAAAACTGTTTTTT. Translated, it gives CASSMTGGTNEKLFF.

The chain combines TRBV29-1 with TRBJ2-3; TRBD1 agrees at 9 bases. Trimming cost V 3 bases and J 6 bases; bases outside gene matches: 13. Per the germline V gene, CDR1 is SQVTM and CDR2 is ANQGSEA. The CDR3 loop spans 16 amino acids. This CDR3 is CSVDIPSAQGADTQYF. The CDR3 nucleotides are TGCAGCGTTGATATTCCCTCGGCACAGGGGGCTGATACGCAGTATTTT.

This clonotype turned up a few times. The chain couples TRBV24-1 to TRBJ2-1; D remains unclear. Between the trimmed V and J ends, which lost 4 bases and 12 bases, there was a span of 18 bases. The germline CDR1 and CDR2 sequences are KGHDR and SFDVKD. The CDR3 length is 14 residues. CDR3: CATSDSSFGSGQFF. Here the CDR3 DNA reads TGTGCCACCAGTGACTCGAGTTTTGGGTCCGGGCAGTTCTTC.

The CDR3 is CASRGEAETQYF. The DNA for the CDR3 is TGCGCCAGCAGAGGGGAGGCAGAGACCCAGTACTTC. The chain recombines TRBV5-1 with TRBJ2-5; a weak D match, TRBD2 (6 bases). V was clipped by 5 bases and J by 4 bases, with 9 bases between them. The germline V gene has CDR1 SGHRS and CDR2 YFSETQ. This CDR3 contains 12 residues.

CDR3 amino acids: CASSLVDSQAYEQYF. The CDR3 DNA sequence: TGCGCCAGCAGCTTGGTTGACAGCCAGGCCTACGAGCAGTACTTC. The chain uses TRBV5-1 and TRBJ2-7, with D perhaps TRBD1 (5 bases). V was clipped by 0 bases and J by 2 bases, with 12 bases between them. The CDR3 consists of 15 residues. Germline CDR1 reads SGHRS; CDR2 reads YFSETQ.

As for this clonotype: An end of the junction differs from the germline gene, which may be a read error. This chain links TRBV5-1 with TRBJ2-5, with D possibly being TRBD1 (7 bases). The CDR3 extends over 16 amino acids. Germline CDR1 SGHRS, CDR2 YFSETQ. CDR3 bases: TGCGCCAGTAGCTCCGGATCAGGGGGGTCGGGCAATGAGCAGTACTTC. It yields the protein CASSSGSGGSGNEQYF.

This chain connects TRBV6-5 to TRBJ2-2, with D possibly matching TRBD1 (5 bases). Germline loops: CDR1 MNHEY, CDR2 SVGAGI. The CDR3 is 12 residues long. With 6 bases removed from V and 8 bases from J, the gap between germline ends came to 10 bases. The CDR3 sequence is CASRTGTGELFF. The CDR3 DNA follows: TGTGCCAGCAGAACAGGAACAGGGGAGCTGTTTTTT.

This chain connects TRBV7-2 to TRBJ2-1, with D possibly TRBD2 on 5 matching bases. Germline-derived CDR1 and CDR2 are SGHTA and FQGNSA. The CDR3 loop spans 14 amino acids. The V end lost 5 bases, the J end lost 13 bases, and 21 bases lay between the germline ends. The CDR3 sequence: CASSPLSSSRSQFF. The CDR3 nucleotides are TGTGCCAGCAGCCCACTATCCTCTAGCAGAAGTCAGTTCTTC.

A single count supports this clonotype. The J gene is TRBJ2-1, the V gene TRBV6-5; TRBD2 is a possible D gene (6 bases). The germline V gene has CDR1 MNHEY and CDR2 SVGAGI. The CDR3 has 14 amino acids. Trimming took 6 bases from V and 6 from J, leaving 15 bases between them. As DNA, the CDR3 is TGTGCCAGCAGACCTTCGGACTACCCCAATGAGCAGTTCTTC. This translates into CASRPSDYPNEQFF.